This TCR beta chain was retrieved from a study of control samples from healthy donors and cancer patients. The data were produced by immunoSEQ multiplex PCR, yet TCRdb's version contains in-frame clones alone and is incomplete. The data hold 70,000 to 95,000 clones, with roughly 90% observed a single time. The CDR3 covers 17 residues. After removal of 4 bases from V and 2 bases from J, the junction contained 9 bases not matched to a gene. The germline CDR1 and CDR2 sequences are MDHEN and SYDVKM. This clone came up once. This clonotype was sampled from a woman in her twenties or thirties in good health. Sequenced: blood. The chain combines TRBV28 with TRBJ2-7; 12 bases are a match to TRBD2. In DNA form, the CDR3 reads TGTGCCAGCAGTTCCAGCTGGACTAGCGGGACACCCTACGAGCAGTACTTC. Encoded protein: CASSSSWTSGTPYEQYF.